This TCR beta chain was obtained from a study of early T cells in non-severe SARS-CoV-2 infection. TCRdb fed the 5' RACE reads into MiXCR, producing one record per CDR3 protein. The sample lists 120,000 or so distinct CDR3 sequences; approximately 12% were seen once. This clonotype was found a few times. V was clipped by 2 bases and J by 2 bases, with 6 bases between them. The CDR3 has 14 amino acids. Germline CDR1 and CDR2: SGHTA and FQGTGA. The TCR comes from an adult who was a healthcare worker with PCR-confirmed SARS-CoV-2 infection or an uninfected control (not recorded which). The starting material was whole blood, obtained at baseline. The rearrangement joins TRBV7-3 to TRBJ2-2, with D tentatively TRBD2 (5 bases). In DNA form, the CDR3 reads TGTGCCAGCAGCTTAGGACTCAACACCGGGGAGCTGTTTTTT. Its translation: CASSLGLNTGELFF.